What follows describes a single TCR beta chain. As yet, its antigen is unknown. This sample stems from a study of brain T cells in children with intractable seizures. The CDR3 contains 15 residues. CDR1 is WSHSY, CDR2 SAAADI, per germline. After removal of 3 bases from V and 3 bases from J, the junction contained 6 bases not matched to a gene. Study conclusions and caveats: Only CDR3 sequence similarity suggested viral specificity, without known HCMV serostatus. Absence of clones before surgery may stem from lower sequencing depth.

Surgery cases with the highest brain T cell transcript signatures were chosen for sequencing. Measured with immunoSEQ multiplex PCR; TCRdb has only the in-frame clones, and not every one. The sample holds 75,000 to 80,000 clones; 90% to 95% are singletons and the top ten take roughly 1.5%. V gene TRBV10-2 combines with J gene TRBJ2-3, with 7 bases fitting TRBD1. This sample comprised peripheral blood, obtained at surgery. This TCR was recovered from a boy less than two years old with tuberous sclerosis and intractable seizures. In DNA, the CDR3 is TGCGCCAGCAGTGACGACAGGGATGGTACAGATACGCAGTATTTT. Protein sequence: CASSDDRDGTDTQYF.